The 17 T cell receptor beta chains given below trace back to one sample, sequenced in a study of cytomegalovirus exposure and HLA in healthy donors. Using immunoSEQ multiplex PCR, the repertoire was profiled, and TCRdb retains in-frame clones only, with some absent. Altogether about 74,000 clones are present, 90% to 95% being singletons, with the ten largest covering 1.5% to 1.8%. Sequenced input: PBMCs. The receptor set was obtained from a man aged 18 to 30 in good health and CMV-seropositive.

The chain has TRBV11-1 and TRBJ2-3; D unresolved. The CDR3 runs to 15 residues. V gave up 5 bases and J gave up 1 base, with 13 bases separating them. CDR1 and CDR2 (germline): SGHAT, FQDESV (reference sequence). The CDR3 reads CASSPLGWGTDTQYF. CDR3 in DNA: TGTGCCAGCAGCCCCCTGGGCTGGGGCACAGATACGCAGTATTTT.

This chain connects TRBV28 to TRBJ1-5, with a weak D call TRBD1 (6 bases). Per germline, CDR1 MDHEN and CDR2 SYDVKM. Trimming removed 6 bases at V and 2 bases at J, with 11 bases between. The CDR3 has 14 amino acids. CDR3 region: CASSLDSRNQPQHF. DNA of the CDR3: TGTGCCAGCAGCCTGGACAGTCGCAATCAGCCCCAGCATTTT.

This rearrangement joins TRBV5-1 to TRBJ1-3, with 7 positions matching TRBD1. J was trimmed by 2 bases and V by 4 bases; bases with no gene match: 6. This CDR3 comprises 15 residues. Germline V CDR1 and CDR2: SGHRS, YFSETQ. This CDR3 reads CASSPGTGAGNTIYF. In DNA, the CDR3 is TGCGCCAGCAGCCCTGGCACAGGGGCTGGAAACACCATATATTTT.

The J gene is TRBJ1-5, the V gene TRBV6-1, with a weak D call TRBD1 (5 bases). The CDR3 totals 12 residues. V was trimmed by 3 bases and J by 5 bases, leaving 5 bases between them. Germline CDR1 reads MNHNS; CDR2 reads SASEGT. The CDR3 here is CASSETDQPQHF. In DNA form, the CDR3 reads TGTGCCAGCAGTGAGACAGATCAGCCCCAGCATTTT.

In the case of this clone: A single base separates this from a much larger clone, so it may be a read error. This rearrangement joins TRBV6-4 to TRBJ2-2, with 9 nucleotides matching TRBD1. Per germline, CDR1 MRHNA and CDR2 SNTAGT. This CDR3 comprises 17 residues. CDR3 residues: CASSASIPGQGTGELLF. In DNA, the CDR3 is TGTGCCAGCAGTGCTAGTATCCCGGGACAGGGCACCGGGGAGCTGCTTTTT.

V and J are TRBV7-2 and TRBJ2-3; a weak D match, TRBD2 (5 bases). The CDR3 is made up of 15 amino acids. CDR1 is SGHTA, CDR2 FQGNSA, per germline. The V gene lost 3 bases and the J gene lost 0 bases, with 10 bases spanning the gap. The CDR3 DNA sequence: TGTGCCAGCAGCTTCGACTACCTAAGCACAGATACGCAGTATTTT. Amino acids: CASSFDYLSTDTQYF.

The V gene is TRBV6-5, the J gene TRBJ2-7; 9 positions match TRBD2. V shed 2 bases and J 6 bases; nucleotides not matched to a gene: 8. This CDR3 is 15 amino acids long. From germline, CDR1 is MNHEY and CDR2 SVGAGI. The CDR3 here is CASSYGAGGRSEQYF. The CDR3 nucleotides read TGTGCCAGCAGTTACGGGGCGGGAGGGCGGAGCGAGCAGTACTTC.

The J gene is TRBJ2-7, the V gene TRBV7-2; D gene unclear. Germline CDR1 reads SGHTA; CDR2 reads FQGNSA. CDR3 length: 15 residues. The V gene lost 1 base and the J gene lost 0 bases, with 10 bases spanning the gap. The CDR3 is CASSLVAASSYEQYF. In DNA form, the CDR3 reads TGTGCCAGCAGCTTAGTCGCGGCAAGCTCCTACGAGCAGTACTTC.

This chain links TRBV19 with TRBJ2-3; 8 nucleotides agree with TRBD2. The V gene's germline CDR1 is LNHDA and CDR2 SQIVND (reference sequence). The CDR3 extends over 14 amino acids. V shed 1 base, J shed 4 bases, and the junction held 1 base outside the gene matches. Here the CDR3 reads CASSIGLAPDTQYF. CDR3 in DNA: TGTGCCAGTAGTATAGGACTAGCGCCAGATACGCAGTATTTT.

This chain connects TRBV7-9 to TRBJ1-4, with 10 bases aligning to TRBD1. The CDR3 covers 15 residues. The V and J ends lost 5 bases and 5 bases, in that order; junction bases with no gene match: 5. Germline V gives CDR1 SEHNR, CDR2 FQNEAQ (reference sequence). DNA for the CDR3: TGTGCCAGCAGCGATCTGGGACAGGGGAATGAAAAACTGTTTTTT. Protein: CASSDLGQGNEKLFF. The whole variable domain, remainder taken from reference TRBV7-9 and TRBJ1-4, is DTGVSQNPRHKITKRGQNVTFRCDPISEHNRLYWYRQTLGQGPEFLTYFQNEAQLEKSRLLSDRFSAERPKGSFSTLEIQRTEQGDSAMYLCASSDLGQGNEKLFFGSGTQLSVL.

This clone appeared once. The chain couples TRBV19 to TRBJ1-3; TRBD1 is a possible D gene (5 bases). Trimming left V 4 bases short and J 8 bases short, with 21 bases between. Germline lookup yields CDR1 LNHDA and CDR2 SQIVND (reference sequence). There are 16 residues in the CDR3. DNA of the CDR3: TGTGCCAGTAGTAGATCGGTCACCCCAGTAGGGGACACCATATATTTT. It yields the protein CASSRSVTPVGDTIYF.

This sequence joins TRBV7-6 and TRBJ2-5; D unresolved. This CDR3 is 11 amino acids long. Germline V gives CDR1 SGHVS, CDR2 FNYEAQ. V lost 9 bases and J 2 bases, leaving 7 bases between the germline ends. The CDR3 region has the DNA TGTGCCAGTATGTATCAAGAGACCCAGTACTTC. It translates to CASMYQETQYF.

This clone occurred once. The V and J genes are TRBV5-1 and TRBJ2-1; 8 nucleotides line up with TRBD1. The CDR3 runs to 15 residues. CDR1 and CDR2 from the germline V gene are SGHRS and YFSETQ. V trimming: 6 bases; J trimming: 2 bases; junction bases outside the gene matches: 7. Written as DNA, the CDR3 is TGCGCCAGCACCACGACAGGGGTTACCTACAATGAGCAGTTCTTC. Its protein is CASTTTGVTYNEQFF.

The CDR3 DNA reads TGTGCCATCAGTGACCCAACTAGCGGGAGAAACAATGAGCAGTTCTTC. It translates to CAISDPTSGRNNEQFF. V is TRBV10-3 and J is TRBJ2-1; 11 bases fit TRBD2. Losses at the gene ends were 3 bases for V and 5 bases for J; bases not matched to a gene: 6. Germline CDR1 ENHRY, CDR2 SYGVKD. The CDR3 extends over 16 amino acids.

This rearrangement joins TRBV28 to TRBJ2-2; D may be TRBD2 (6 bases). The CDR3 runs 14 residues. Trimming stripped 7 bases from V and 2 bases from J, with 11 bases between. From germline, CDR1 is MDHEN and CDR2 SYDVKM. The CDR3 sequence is CASKGTFNTGELFF. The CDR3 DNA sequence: TGTGCCAGCAAGGGGACTTTTAACACCGGGGAGCTGTTTTTT.

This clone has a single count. CDR3 DNA: TGTGCCAGCAGCACCCCGGGACAGGGCGCATCCAAAAACATTCAGTACTTC. Translation: CASSTPGQGASKNIQYF. V and J are TRBV9 and TRBJ2-4; 9 bases are a match to TRBD1. The CDR3 has 17 residues. The trim removed 4 bases at V and 2 bases at J, leaving 10 bases unmatched. Per germline, CDR1 SGDLS and CDR2 YYNGEE.

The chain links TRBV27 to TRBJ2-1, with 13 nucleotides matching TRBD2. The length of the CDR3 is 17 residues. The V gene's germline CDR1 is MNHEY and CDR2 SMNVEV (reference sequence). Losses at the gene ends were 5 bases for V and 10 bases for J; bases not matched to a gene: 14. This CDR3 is CASSTKPGTSGVREQFF. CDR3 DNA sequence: TGTGCCAGCAGTACAAAACCCGGGACTAGCGGGGTAAGGGAGCAGTTCTTC.